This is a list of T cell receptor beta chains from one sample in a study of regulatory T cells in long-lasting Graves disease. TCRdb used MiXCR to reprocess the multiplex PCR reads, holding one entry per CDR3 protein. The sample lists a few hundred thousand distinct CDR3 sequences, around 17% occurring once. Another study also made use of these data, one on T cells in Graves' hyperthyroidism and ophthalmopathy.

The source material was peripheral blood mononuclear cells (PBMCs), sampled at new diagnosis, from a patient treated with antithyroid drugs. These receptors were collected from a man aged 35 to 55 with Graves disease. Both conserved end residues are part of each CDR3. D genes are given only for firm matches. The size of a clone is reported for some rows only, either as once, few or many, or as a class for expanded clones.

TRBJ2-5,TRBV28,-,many,TGTGCCAGCAGTCCGGGGCCTCCGAGGATAGAGACCCAGTACTTC,CASSPGPPRIETQYF
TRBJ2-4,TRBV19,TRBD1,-,TGTGCCAGTAGTATAACAGGGGGCACCAAAAACATTCAGTACTTC,CASSITGGTKNIQYF
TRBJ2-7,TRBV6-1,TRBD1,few,TGTGCCAGTCGATCCCACGGGACAGGGGCCGACGAGCAGTACTTC,CASRSHGTGADEQYF
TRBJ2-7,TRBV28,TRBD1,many,TGTGCCAGCAGCCCAATAGACAGGGACTACGAGCAGTACTTC,CASSPIDRDYEQYF
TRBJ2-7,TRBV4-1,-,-,TGCGCCAGCAGCCAAGAAACAAGGTCCTACGAGCAGTACTTC,CASSQETRSYEQYF
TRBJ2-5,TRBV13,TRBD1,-,TGTGCCAGCAGCTCTAACAGGGGAAGCGAGACCCAGTACTTC,CASSSNRGSETQYF
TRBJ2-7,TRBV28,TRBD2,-,TGTGCCAGCAGCTCGGCGGGGAGCGGGGGTGGCTACGAGCAGTACTTC,CASSSAGSGGGYEQYF
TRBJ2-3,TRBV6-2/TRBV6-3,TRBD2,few,TGTGCCAGCAGGCTCGGGGGGGGCACAGATACGCAGTATTTT,CASRLGGGTDTQYF
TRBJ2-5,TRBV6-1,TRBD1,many,TGTGCCAGCAGACTCGGGACAGGGGGCTTAGAGACCCAGTACTTC,CASRLGTGGLETQYF
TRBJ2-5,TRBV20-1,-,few,TGCAGTGCTAGCGTCTGGCCGGGGCTGCGCGAGACCCAGTACTTC,CSASVWPGLRETQYF
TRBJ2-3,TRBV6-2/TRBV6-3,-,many,TGTGCCAGCAGTTACTCTGGGGGCTGGGATACGCAGTATTTT,CASSYSGGWDTQYF
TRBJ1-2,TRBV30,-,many,TGTGCCTGGAGGGGTAACTATGGCTACACCTTC,CAWRGNYGYTF
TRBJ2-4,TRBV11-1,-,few,TGTGCCTGCAGCTTAGCGTCAAGCCGGGCCGCCAGCATTCAGTACTTC,CACSLASSRAASIQYF
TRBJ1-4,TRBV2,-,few,TGTGCCAGCAGTGTTGGGCCTAATGAAAAACTGTTTTTT,CASSVGPNEKLFF
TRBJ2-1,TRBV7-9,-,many,TGTGCCAGCAGCTTGGATAGCGGCTACAATGAGCAGTTCTTC,CASSLDSGYNEQFF
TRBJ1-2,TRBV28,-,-,TGTGCCAGCAGTTTTCCGGGCTCTGGCTACACCTTC,CASSFPGSGYTF
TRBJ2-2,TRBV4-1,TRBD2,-,TGCGCCAGCAGCCAACCGGGACTAGCGGGGTCTGGGGAGCTGTTTTTT,CASSQPGLAGSGELFF
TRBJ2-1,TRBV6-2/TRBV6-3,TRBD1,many,TGTGCCAGCAGACGGGACAGGGGTAATAATGAGCAGTTCTTC,CASRRDRGNNEQFF
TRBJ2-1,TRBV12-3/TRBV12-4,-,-,TGTGCCAGCAGTTTAGAGCCGGGGAGGCCTTCCGCTCACTTC,CASSLEPGRPSAHF
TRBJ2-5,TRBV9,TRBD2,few,TGTGCCAGCAGCTACCAAAGCGGGGGGGCAGAGACCCAGTACTTC,CASSYQSGGAETQYF
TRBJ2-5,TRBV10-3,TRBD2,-,TGTGCCATCAGTCTAGCGGGGGGTCAAGAGACCCAGTACTTC,CAISLAGGQETQYF
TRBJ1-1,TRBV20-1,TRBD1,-,TGCAGTGCGGGGACAGGGGGCGGGAACACTGAAGCTTTCTTT,CSAGTGGGNTEAFF
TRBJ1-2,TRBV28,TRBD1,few,TGTGCCAGCAGTTTTGGCCGACAGGGGGCAGATGGCTACACCTTC,CASSFGRQGADGYTF
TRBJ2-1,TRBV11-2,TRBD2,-,TGTGCCAGCAGCTTAGATTCTAGCGGGGGGGGGTCCTACAATGAGCAGTTCTTC,CASSLDSSGGGSYNEQFF
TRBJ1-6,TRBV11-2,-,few,TGTGCCAGCAGCTCCCTCCGAACCACCAATTCACCCCTCCACTTT,CASSSLRTTNSPLHF
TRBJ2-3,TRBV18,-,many,TGTGCCAGCTCACCCTTACCCAAGGGTCGAACGGCGGATACGCAGTATTTT,CASSPLPKGRTADTQYF
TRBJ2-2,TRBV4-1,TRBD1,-,TGCGCCAGCAGCCAAGATGCAGGACAGGGCACCGGGGAGCTGTTTTTT,CASSQDAGQGTGELFF
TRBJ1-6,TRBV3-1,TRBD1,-,TGTGCCAGCAGCCAAGTTGGGACAGGCTTTTATAATTCACCCCTCCACTTT,CASSQVGTGFYNSPLHF
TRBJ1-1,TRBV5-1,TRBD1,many,TGCGCCAGCAGCATACAGGGGGGAGACACTGAAGCTTTCTTT,CASSIQGGDTEAFF
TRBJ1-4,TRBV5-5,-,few,TGTGCCAGCAGCTTGGACCCCGGGGATGAAAAACTGTTTTTT,CASSLDPGDEKLFF
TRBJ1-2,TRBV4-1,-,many,TGCGCCAGCAGCCAAGCCCCCACCGGGCCGAACTATGGCTACACCTTC,CASSQAPTGPNYGYTF
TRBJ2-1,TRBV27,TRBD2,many,TGTGCCAGCAGTCCCAGGAAACTAGCGGGGGCTGATGAGCAGTTCTTC,CASSPRKLAGADEQFF
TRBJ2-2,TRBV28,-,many,TGTGCCAGCACCCCACCGAACAGGGAGAACACCGGGGAGCTGTTTTTT,CASTPPNRENTGELFF
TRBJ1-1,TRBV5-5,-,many,TGTGCCAGCATCTCATCCCTCGCCACTGAAGCTTTCTTT,CASISSLATEAFF
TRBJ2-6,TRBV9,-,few,TGTGCCAGCAGTTCAAGGAGGGCCAACGTCCTGACTTTC,CASSSRRANVLTF
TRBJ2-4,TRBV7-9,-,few,TGTGCCAGCAGCCCGCGGACAGGGAGGGAAAACATTCAGTACTTC,CASSPRTGRENIQYF
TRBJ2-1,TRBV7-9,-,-,TGTGCCAGCAGCCTGGGCCTTACACACTACAATGAGCAGTTCTTC,CASSLGLTHYNEQFF
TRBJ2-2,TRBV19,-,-,TGTGCCAGTGGGGGATGGGAGCTGTTTTTT,CASGGWELFF
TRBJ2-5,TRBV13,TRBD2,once,TGTGCCAGCAGCTCGGGACTACAAGTGGATCGCCGAGAGACCCAGTACTTC,CASSSGLQVDRRETQYF
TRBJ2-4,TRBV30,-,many,TGTGCCTGGAGTGTCCGAACCCCAAACATTCAGTACTTC,CAWSVRTPNIQYF
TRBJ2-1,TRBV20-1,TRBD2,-,TGCAGTGCTGGTACTAGCGGGGGGCTCAATGAGCAGTTCTTC,CSAGTSGGLNEQFF